One and the same sample provided the 6 T cell receptor beta chains below, sequenced in a study of blood T cells in healthy people across ages. The second PCR ran roughly 6 to 11 cycles with a sample-barcoded 5' primer and J-beta primers. MiXCR, run by TCRdb on the 5' RACE reads, gives a single entry per CDR3 protein. The sample comprises some 1.6 million distinct CDR3 sequences, 30% to 40% of which are singletons, and 11% rests with the top ten. The sample taken for sequencing was blood. The origin of the receptors is a woman in her twenties or thirties in good health.

In this sample, this clonotype turned up a few times. The chain recombines TRBV6-2 or TRBV6-3 with TRBJ2-7; maybe TRBD2 (5 bases). The CDR3 length is 13 residues. Looked up from germline, CDR1 is MNHEY and CDR2 is SVGEGT. Trimming removed 5 bases at V and 7 bases at J, with 15 bases between. The CDR3 DNA is TGTGCCAGCAGTGCGCTAGTGGCGGGTGAGCAGTACTTC. Its protein is CASSALVAGEQYF.

V gene TRBV30 combines with J gene TRBJ1-2; 9 bases agree with TRBD1. V gave up 4 bases and J gave up 4 bases; unmatched junction bases: 10. Germline CDR1 GTSNPN, CDR2 SVGIG (reference sequence). The CDR3 covers 15 residues. Here the CDR3 DNA reads TGTGCCTGGATTCAGGACAGGGGAGTGTCCTATGGCTACACCTTC. It is translated as CAWIQDRGVSYGYTF.

In its sample, this clonotype was seen a few times. This chain uses TRBV29-1 with TRBJ2-2; D might be TRBD1 (6 bases). CDR1 SQVTM and CDR2 ANQGSEA come from the germline V gene. The CDR3 has 13 amino acids. This CDR3 is CTGARGSSGELFF. The CDR3 coding sequence is TGCACCGGAGCTAGGGGGAGTTCCGGGGAGCTGTTTTTT.

Written as DNA, the CDR3 is TGTGCCAGCAGTTACTCATGGAAGGGCGATTCACCCCTCCACTTT. Protein product: CASSYSWKGDSPLHF. The V and J genes are TRBV6-5 and TRBJ1-6; D gene unclear. The V end was cut by 0 bases, the J end by 8 bases, with 11 bases between. Germline assignment: CDR1 MNHEY and CDR2 SVGAGI. The CDR3 is 15 amino acids.

This clonotype has just a few counts. The V gene is TRBV3-1, the J gene TRBJ2-1, with TRBD2 identical over 9 bases. The germline V gene encodes CDR1 LGHDT and CDR2 YNNKEL (reference sequence). The CDR3 has 17 amino acids. V was clipped by 3 bases and J by 0 bases; unmatched bases: 6. CDR3 amino acids: CASSQMAGGLSYNEQFF. CDR3 DNA sequence: TGTGCCAGCAGCCAGATGGCGGGAGGGCTCTCCTACAATGAGCAGTTCTTC.

There are a few counts of this clonotype. The chain has TRBV10-1 and TRBJ2-7; possibly TRBD1 for D (6 bases). Germline CDR1 is WNHNN and CDR2 is SYGVQD (reference sequence). The V and J ends lost 3 bases and 2 bases respectively, with 17 bases between them. The CDR3 sequence is 16 residues long. CDR3 residues: CASSDWWDISTYEQYF. The CDR3 DNA sequence: TGCGCCAGCAGTGATTGGTGGGACATCTCCACCTACGAGCAGTACTTC.